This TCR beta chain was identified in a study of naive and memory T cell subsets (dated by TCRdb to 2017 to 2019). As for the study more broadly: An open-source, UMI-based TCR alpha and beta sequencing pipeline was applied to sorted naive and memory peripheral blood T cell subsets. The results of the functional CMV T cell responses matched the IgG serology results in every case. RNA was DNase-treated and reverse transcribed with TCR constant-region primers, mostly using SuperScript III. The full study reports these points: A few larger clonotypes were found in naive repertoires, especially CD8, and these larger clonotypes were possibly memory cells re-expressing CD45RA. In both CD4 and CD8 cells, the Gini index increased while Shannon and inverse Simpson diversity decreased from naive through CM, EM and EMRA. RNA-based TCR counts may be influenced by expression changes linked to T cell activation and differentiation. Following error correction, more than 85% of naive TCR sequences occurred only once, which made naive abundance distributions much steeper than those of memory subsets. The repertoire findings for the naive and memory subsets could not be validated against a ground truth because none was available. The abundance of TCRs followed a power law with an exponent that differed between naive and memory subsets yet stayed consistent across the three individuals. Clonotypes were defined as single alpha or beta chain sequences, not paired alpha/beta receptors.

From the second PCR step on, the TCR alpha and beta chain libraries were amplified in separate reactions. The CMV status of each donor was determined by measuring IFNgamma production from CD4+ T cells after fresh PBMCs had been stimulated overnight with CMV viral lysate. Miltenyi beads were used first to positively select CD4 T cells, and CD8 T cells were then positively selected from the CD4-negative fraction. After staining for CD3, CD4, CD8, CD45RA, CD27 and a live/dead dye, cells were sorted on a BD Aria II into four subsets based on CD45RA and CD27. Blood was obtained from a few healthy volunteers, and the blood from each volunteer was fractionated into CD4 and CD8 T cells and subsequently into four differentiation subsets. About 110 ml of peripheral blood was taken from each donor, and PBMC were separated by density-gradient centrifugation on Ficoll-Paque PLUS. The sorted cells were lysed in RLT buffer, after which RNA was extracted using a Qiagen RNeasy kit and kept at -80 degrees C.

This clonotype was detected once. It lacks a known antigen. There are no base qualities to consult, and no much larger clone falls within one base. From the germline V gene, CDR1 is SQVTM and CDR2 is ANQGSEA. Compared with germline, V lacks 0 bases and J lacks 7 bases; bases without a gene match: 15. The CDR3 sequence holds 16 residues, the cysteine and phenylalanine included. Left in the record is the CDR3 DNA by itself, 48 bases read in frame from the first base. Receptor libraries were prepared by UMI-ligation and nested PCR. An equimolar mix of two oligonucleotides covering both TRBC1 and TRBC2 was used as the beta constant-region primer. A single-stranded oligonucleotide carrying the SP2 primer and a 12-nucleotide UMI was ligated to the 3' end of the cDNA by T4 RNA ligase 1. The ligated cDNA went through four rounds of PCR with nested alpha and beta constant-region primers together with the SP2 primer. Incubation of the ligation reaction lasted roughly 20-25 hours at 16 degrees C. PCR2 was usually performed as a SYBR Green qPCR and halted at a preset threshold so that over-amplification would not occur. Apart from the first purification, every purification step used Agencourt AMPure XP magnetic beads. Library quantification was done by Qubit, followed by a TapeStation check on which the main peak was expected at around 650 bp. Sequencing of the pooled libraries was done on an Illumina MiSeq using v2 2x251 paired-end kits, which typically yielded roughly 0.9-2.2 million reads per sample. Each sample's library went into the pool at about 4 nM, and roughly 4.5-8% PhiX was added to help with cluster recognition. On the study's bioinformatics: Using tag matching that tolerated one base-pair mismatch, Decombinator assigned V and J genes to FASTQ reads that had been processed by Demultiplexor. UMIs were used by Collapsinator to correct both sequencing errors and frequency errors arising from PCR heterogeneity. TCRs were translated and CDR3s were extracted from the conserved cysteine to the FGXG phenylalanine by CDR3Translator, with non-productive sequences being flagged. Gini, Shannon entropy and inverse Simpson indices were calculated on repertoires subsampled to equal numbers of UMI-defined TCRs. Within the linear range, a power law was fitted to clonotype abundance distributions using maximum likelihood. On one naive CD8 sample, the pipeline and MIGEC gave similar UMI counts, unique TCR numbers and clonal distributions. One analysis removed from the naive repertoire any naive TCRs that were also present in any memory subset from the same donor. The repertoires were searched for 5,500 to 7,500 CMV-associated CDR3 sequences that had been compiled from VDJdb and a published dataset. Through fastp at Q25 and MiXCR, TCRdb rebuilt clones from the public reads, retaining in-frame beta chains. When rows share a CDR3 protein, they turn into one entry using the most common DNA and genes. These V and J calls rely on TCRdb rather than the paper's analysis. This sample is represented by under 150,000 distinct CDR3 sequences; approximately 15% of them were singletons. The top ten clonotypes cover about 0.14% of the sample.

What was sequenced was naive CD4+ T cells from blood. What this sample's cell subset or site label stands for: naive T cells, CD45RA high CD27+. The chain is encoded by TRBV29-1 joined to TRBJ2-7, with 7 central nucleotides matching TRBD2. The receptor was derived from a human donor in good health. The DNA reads TGCAGCGTTGAAGATAGGTATGCGCGGGGGTCCGGGGAGCAGTACTTC. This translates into CSVEDRYARGSGEQYF.